The 14 T cell receptor beta chains presented below share a single source sample, sequenced in a study of control samples from healthy donors and cancer patients (dated by TCRdb to the early 2020s). The method behind the library was the immunoSEQ multiplex PCR assay. TCRdb took over this immuneACCESS table, retaining in-frame rearrangements with V and J assigned. Such tables are incomplete; in checked studies, under half of the missing clones stem from an unresolved V gene, and the remainder is unexplained. This sample comprises roughly 70,000 clones, about 94% of them detected only once. Of the sample, over 2.5% is held by the ten largest clones. The sample taken for sequencing was blood. Receptors originate from a young woman in good health.

The rearrangement joins TRBV21-1 to TRBJ1-5; whether TRBD1, the table's D call, matches the DNA was not checked. TRBV21-1 is given as a pseudogene. The CDR3 loop spans 14 amino acids. DNA for the CDR3: TGTGCCAGCACCCGGACAGGCGGCAATCAGCCCCAGCATTTT. The encoded protein is CASTRTGGNQPQHF.

This sequence joins TRBV7-2 and TRBJ2-5; D is ambiguous. Germline lookup yields CDR1 SGHTA and CDR2 FQGNSA. The ends were cut back, 1 base at V and 5 bases at J, with 14 bases in the middle. CDR3 length: 15 residues. CDR3 sequence: CASSLGPGPGETQYF. The CDR3 DNA reads as TGTGCCAGCAGCTTAGGGCCGGGCCCCGGGGAGACCCAGTACTTC.

The genes are TRBV4-1 and TRBJ1-1; D is unresolved. V was trimmed by 0 bases and J by 4 bases, leaving 6 bases between them. There are 13 residues in the CDR3. The V gene's germline CDR1 is MGHRA and CDR2 YSYEKL. CDR3 sequence: CASSQDPSTEAFF. The CDR3 nucleotides are TGCGCCAGCAGCCAAGACCCCTCCACTGAAGCTTTCTTT.

This rearrangement joins TRBV6-6 to TRBJ2-7, with 9 nucleotides matching TRBD1. J lost 2 bases, V lost 5 bases, and 22 bases had no gene match. The CDR3 runs 20 residues. Germline loops: CDR1 MNHNY, CDR2 SVGAGI (reference sequence). The CDR3 sequence is CASSPLGGTGIHEVPYEQYV. The CDR3 DNA is TGTGCCAGCAGTCCCCTAGGAGGGACAGGGATACATGAGGTCCCCTACGAGCAGTACGTC.

V is TRBV5-1 and J is TRBJ2-3, with 8 bases identical to TRBD1. J was trimmed by 6 bases and V by 7 bases; bases with no gene match: 22. The CDR3 consists of 18 residues. Germline CDR1 is SGHRS and CDR2 is YFSETQ. The CDR3 DNA sequence: TGCGCCAGCGCAAGACAGGGGCCTTACTCCCTAGGAGCCGATACGCAGTATTTT. Protein sequence: CASARQGPYSLGADTQYF.

The rearrangement uses TRBV6-5 and TRBJ1-2; 8 bases match TRBD1. Germline lookup yields CDR1 MNHEY and CDR2 SVGAGI. V shed 5 bases and J 7 bases; nucleotides not matched to a gene: 6. There are 13 residues in the CDR3. The CDR3 nucleotides are TGTGCCAGCAGTAATCGACAGGGGCTTGGCTACACCTTC. Its protein is CASSNRQGLGYTF.

The CDR3 region has the DNA TGTGCCAGCAGTGACAGGGGATCCACTGAAGCTTTCTTT. Translated, it gives CASSDRGSTEAFF. The V and J genes are TRBV6-1 and TRBJ1-1, with D tentatively TRBD1 (6 bases). CDR1 is MNHNS, CDR2 SASEGT, per germline. With 3 bases removed from V and 4 bases from J, the gap between germline ends came to 9 bases. This CDR3 comprises 13 residues.

This rearrangement joins TRBV28 to TRBJ1-2; TRBD1 matches at 8 bases. The V and J ends lost 1 base and 5 bases, in that order; junction bases with no gene match: 12. This CDR3 comprises 17 residues. In germline, CDR1 is MDHEN, CDR2 SYDVKM. CDR3 nucleotide sequence: TGTGCCAGCAGTTTATTGGGACAGGATAGAAGGGCTTATGGCTACACCTTC. Its translation is CASSLLGQDRRAYGYTF.

The chain combines TRBV4-2 with TRBJ2-1, with a tentative D call TRBD2 (6 bases). V lost 0 bases to trimming and J lost 8 bases, with 14 bases between them. The CDR3 has 15 residues. CDR1 is LGHNA and CDR2 is YNFKEQ in the germline V gene. The DNA for the CDR3 is TGTGCCAGCAGCCAAGATGGGGGGTTTTTCTATGAGCAGTTCTTC. It translates to CASSQDGGFFYEQFF.

The chain is built from TRBV11-2 and TRBJ2-2; 9 bases line up with TRBD2. The CDR3 extends over 16 amino acids. The V gene end was trimmed by 4 bases and the J gene end by 4 bases; junction bases not matched to a gene: 7. From germline, CDR1 is SGHAT and CDR2 FQNNGV. The CDR3 loop reads CASSSETSGRTGELFF. The DNA of the CDR3 is TGTGCCAGCAGCTCCGAAACTAGCGGGCGCACCGGGGAGCTGTTTTTT.

The chain carries TRBV18 and TRBJ1-6, with D hard to call. The germline V and J ends were trimmed by 2 bases and 0 bases, with 14 bases remaining between them. Germline CDR1 is KGHSH and CDR2 is LQKENI. The CDR3 totals 18 residues. The CDR3 is CASSPSVRSSSYNSPLHF. The CDR3 DNA follows: TGTGCCAGCTCACCATCTGTGAGATCAAGCTCCTATAATTCACCCCTCCACTTT.

The CDR3 here is CASSSGGVGNQPQHF. DNA for the CDR3: TGTGCCAGCAGCTCAGGGGGCGTTGGCAATCAGCCCCAGCATTTT. The chain carries TRBV11-2 and TRBJ1-5, with 8 bases identical to TRBD1. The CDR3 has 15 residues. After removal of 4 bases from V and 2 bases from J, the junction contained 4 bases not matched to a gene. Germline CDR1 is SGHAT and CDR2 is FQNNGV.

This sequence joins TRBV12-3 or TRBV12-4 and TRBJ1-6; tentatively, D is TRBD1 (5 bases). CDR3 length: 13 amino acids. Trimming removed 3 bases at V and 7 bases at J, with 7 bases between. The CDR3 DNA reads TGTGCCAGCAGTTTCGAGGGGAATTCACCCCTCCACTTT. This codes for CASSFEGNSPLHF.

The chain combines TRBV5-4 with TRBJ2-7; TRBD1 aligns across 9 bases. Per the germline V gene, CDR1 is SGHNT and CDR2 is YYREEE (reference sequence). The CDR3 runs 15 residues. The ends lost 3 bases at V and 0 bases at J; junction bases unmatched: 4. CDR3 nucleotides: TGTGCCAGCAGCTGGGGACAGGGCAACTCCTACGAGCAGTACTTC. Translating it yields CASSWGQGNSYEQYF.